The T cell receptor beta chain under discussion was sequenced for a study of cytomegalovirus exposure and HLA in healthy donors (dated 2017 in TCRdb). Some background on the complete study: According to an earlier analysis of 587 of the donors, some 180 million T cells yielded over 90 million unique TCR beta sequences and about 280 Gb of sequence data. Roughly 300 gigabases of sequencing data and tens of millions of unique TCR sequences made up an early release that covered approximately 700 HLA-typed donors. The genetic ancestry cluster associated with self-reported Caucasian donors included around 76% of the 398 genotyped donors. The study aimed to test whether cataloging public T cell receptors could reveal signatures of past pathogen exposure. The study used immunosequencing to profile the T cell repertoires of 600 to 850 subjects and linked those repertoires to cytomegalovirus serostatus. In addition to the first cohort of 666 subjects, a separate validation cohort of 120 different subjects was used. To predict cytomegalovirus infection status, the study brought together high-throughput TCR immunosequencing, statistical association of individual TCRs with disease status, and machine learning. A later analysis re-examined previously published TCR beta repertoires from just over 650 donors and added high-resolution HLA genotyping to investigate patterns of TCR occurrence. In the later analysis, no new phenotypic data were used to find candidate immune exposures; instead, reliance was placed on TCR beta sequences and their occurrence across donors. In an earlier analysis of 500 to 650 of the donors, high-throughput TCR beta sequencing was used to judge whether each TCR beta V gene segment behaved as functional or pseudogenic. Donor age, sex, ethnicity and CMV serostatus were compiled together with the repertoire data. A later genetic analysis took genome-wide SNP genotypes for about 60% of the roughly 670 donors and used that subset as a discovery cohort. Every discovery cohort repertoire had been produced on one sequencing platform. Both class I and class II loci were covered by HLA typing, at four-digit resolution. The number of typed donors differed by locus: 629-630 for A, B, C, DRB1 and DQB1; approximately 540 for DQA1; approximately 600 for DPA1; and around 450 for DPB1. Because of strong linkage in the cohort, 5 or 6 DR-DQ haplotypes were treated as single units for association and clustering. On average, 235,054 unique TCR beta nucleotide sequences were sequenced per donor among some 420 genotyped donors of the cohort, with 15% to 20% of those sequences being non-productive. Broader findings and caveats from the paper: When HLA alleles, especially DR and DQ, strongly co-occurred, attributing TCR associations to individual alleles was difficult. According to a later analysis, TCR association rates differed among HLA loci, with DRB1 alleles showing the most associated TCRs and HLA-C alleles showing the fewest. In a later analysis, HLA-associated TCR beta chains showed more clonal expansion and lower generation probabilities than non-associated chains that were equally common. In a later genetic analysis, a missense DCLRE1C variant was associated with V-gene and J-gene trimming of TCR beta chains, and the association was replicated in an independent cohort. Correlated functional status among segregating V segments might be attributable to linkage disequilibrium, but an unknown experimental factor could not be ruled out. Some IMGT-functional V segments, including TRBV6-2 and TRBV6-3, could not be distinguished by the 87-base-pair reads and were therefore excluded. Because HLA typing was unavailable for some donors at each locus, only the typed subset was used in association tests. A further reported finding was that TCR beta sequences accurately predicted the HLA-A and HLA-B alleles for most subjects in the first cohort. Immune exposure information for the cohort was limited to CMV serostatus. The presence/absence analyses assumed that sequencing depth was roughly uniform across donors, and that assumption may not be true. Most TCR sequences were seen in very few donors, while some public TCRs were found in many individuals. According to the authors, the approach could potentially be generalized to other disease states and immunological phenotypes. Compared with the 666-donor mean, donors in an Asian-associated ancestry cluster had fewer N-insertions in productive TCRs, according to a later genetic analysis. According to a later analysis, most CMV-associated TCR beta chains appeared to be HLA-restricted, and the HLA associations seemed to be driven largely by CMV exposure. The classifier was reported to diagnose cytomegalovirus status with high specificity and sensitivity in both the original and validation cohorts. In vitro tests confirmed that a few of the cytomegalovirus-associated TCR beta chains recognize cytomegalovirus antigens. Several of the top co-occurrence clusters appeared to be linked to parvovirus B19, influenza, CMV and Epstein-Barr virus, according to a later analysis. A cluster of highly shared sequence variants was judged likely to be a technical artifact of the sequencing pipeline. Around 16 rarely observed V segments, including chromosome 9 orphons, were excluded from the earlier analysis of about 600 of the donors because counts were too low. A total of 150 to 200 TCR beta chains were listed by the study as associated with cytomegalovirus. In this cohort, only TCR beta chains were sequenced, and detectable features were limited by the absence of alpha or paired-chain data. A later analysis associated about 16,000 TCR beta sequences with specific HLA alleles at a false discovery rate of 0.05. In an earlier analysis of under 600 of the donors, most TCR beta V segments were observed in productive rearrangements about 90% or about 30% of the time, broadly matching IMGT annotations.

A remark on this clone: Its antigen remains undetermined. Per-base qualities were not stored, and no clone one base away is much larger.

The cohort consisted of 666 healthy bone marrow donors. At the time of sampling, all cohort members were nominally healthy, though unrecorded immune exposures were likely present. The donor was CMV seropositive and was included in the group of about 290 seropositive cohort members. Every donor gave a peripheral blood sample, and the peripheral blood mononuclear cells from that sample were used for TCR beta sequencing. The Qiagen DNeasy Blood Extraction Kit was used to extract genomic DNA from the blood cell samples. The library was prepared using the immunoSEQ multiplex PCR assay. For the multiplex PCR, a mixture combining 60 forward primers for TCR Vbeta segments and 13 reverse primers for TCR Jbeta segments was used. The CDR3 region of rearranged TCR beta genes was amplified from genomic DNA by a multiplex PCR assay. On the Illumina HiSeq System, the amplified TCR beta libraries were sequenced as 87-base-pair reads. Concerning the study's data processing: A later analysis counted approximately 84 million unique TCR beta chains across the 550 to 800 repertoires, and some 11 million of these chains were shared by at least two donors. To remove PCR and sequencing errors, raw reads were error-corrected and collapsed into unique sequences using a nearest-neighbor algorithm that merged closely related sequences. V, D and J gene segments were assigned by aligning CDR3 sequences to IMGT reference sequences. For a sequence to be retained, at least a six-nucleotide match to both a V gene segment and a J gene segment was required. Rearrangements were classified as productive when the CDR3 lacked stop codons and remained in frame with V and J, and all other rearrangements were classified as non-productive. Following IMGT convention, CDR3 was defined as the stretch from the second conserved V-encoded cysteine to the conserved J-encoded phenylalanine. The earlier analysis of approximately 590 of the donors excluded any sequence lacking an unambiguous match to a single V gene segment. In an earlier analysis of approximately 560 of the donors, a V segment was called functional when productive rearrangements were above 56.7%, and segregating when the standard deviation between donors exceeded 5%. A statistical classification framework was developed to diagnose cytomegalovirus status using the catalog of TCR beta chain sequences. V and J gene assignment, in a later analysis, came from comparing TCR nucleotide sequences with IMGT/GENE-DB human TR gene sequences. Using the TCRdist pipeline, a later analysis assigned CDR3 sequences along with most-parsimonious VDJ recombination scenarios. In a later analysis, each TCR beta chain was defined by its CDR3 amino acid sequence together with its V-gene family, and reads without a unique V-gene family were excluded. To address suspected cross-contamination and a sequencing artifact, a later analysis removed roughly 580 highly shared, low-generation-probability nucleotide sequences. In a later analysis, a clonal expansion index for each public chain was calculated from normalized within-repertoire ranks of inferred template counts. In a later analysis, generation probabilities were computed using a VDJ recombination model fitted to out-of-frame rearrangements, and the results were checked against IGoR. A later analysis scored TCR-TCR, TCR-HLA and TCR-CMV co-occurrence with hypergeometric tests, applying a repertoire-size bias correction to TCR pairs. In a later analysis, false discovery rates were estimated by permuting HLA or CMV assignments 20 times. In a later analysis, co-occurring TCRs were grouped using DBSCAN, and TCRdist sequence similarity was added for clustering within HLA-allele-positive subsets. Repertoires with fewer than 30,000 or more than 120,000 public chains were left out of co-occurrence clustering, as were five repertoires with anomalous nucleotide sharing. The table was pulled from immuneACCESS by TCRdb, which kept in-frame rearrangements only. Such tables lose some clones; where checked, under half of the loss comes from unresolved V genes, and the rest has no known cause. V and J calls and clone size are as listed in that table; D and trimming were resolved from the DNA. Present in this sample are some 150,000 clones, nearly 80% of which were seen just once. Around 9.8% of the sample is taken by the ten largest.

Relative to germline, V is 2 bases shorter and J is 5 bases shorter, with 10 bases between their ends. The CDR3 spans 14 residues, from the cysteine through the phenylalanine. The DNA shown is the 42-base CDR3, in frame from base 1. The germline V gene specifies SGHAT as CDR1 and FQNNGV as CDR2. The TCR was taken from a man younger than 35 in good health and CMV-seropositive. Sequencing was carried out using PBMCs. The chain is encoded by TRBV11-2 joined to TRBJ2-1, with no reliable assignment of the D segment. Here the CDR3 is given as CASSLYDINNEQFF. Read as DNA, the sequence is TGTGCCAGCAGCTTATATGACATTAACAATGAGCAGTTCTTC.